The rows below give T cell receptor beta chains drawn from one sample of a study of cytomegalovirus exposure and HLA in healthy donors. Using immunoSEQ multiplex PCR, the repertoire was profiled, and TCRdb retains in-frame clones only, with some absent. This table has about 95,000 clones, over 60% appearing once. Sequenced: PBMCs. The receptor set was obtained from a man between 25 and 39 years old in good health and CMV-seropositive. Both conserved end residues are part of each CDR3. Fields, in order: CDR3 DNA, CDR3 protein, V gene, J gene, CDR3 length, clone size, D gene. The D gene is left open where the match is weak. Size tells how often a clone was seen (once, few, many) or the class of an expanded clone, and some rows leave it out.

TGTGCCTATCAGGGCCCGGGACTAAAGTGGCAGTACTTC	CAYQGPGLKWQYF	TRBV21-1	TRBJ2-7	13	few	.
TGCGCCAGCAGCCTCACAGGGGTTGGCTACACCTTC	CASSLTGVGYTF	TRBV4-1	TRBJ1-2	12	.	TRBD1
TGTGCCAGCAAAGGGAGCGGGGCCGTCAATGAGCAGTTCTTC	CASKGSGAVNEQFF	TRBV6-5	TRBJ2-1	14	.	TRBD2
TGTGCCAGCCACGATCTGCAGGGGCACCATAATTCACCCCTCCACTTT	CASHDLQGHHNSPLHF	TRBV6-9	TRBJ1-6	16	.	.
TGTGCCAGCAGTTACTCGTCCGGTAACTATGGCTACACCTTC	CASSYSSGNYGYTF	TRBV6-5	TRBJ1-2	14	.	.
TGTGCCAGCAGGGACACAGGGATTCACTATGGCTACACCTTC	CASRDTGIHYGYTF	TRBV6-5	TRBJ1-2	14	.	.
TGTGCCAGCAGCCAGGCGGGACTTTTGAATGAGCAGTTCTTC	CASSQAGLLNEQFF	TRBV4-2	TRBJ2-1	14	.	.
TGTGCCAGCAGCCCGACAGGGTTCGAGCAGTTCTTC	CASSPTGFEQFF	TRBV11-1	TRBJ2-1	12	.	TRBD1
TGCGCCAGCAGCCAATTCGGGAACACTGAAGCTTTCTTT	CASSQFGNTEAFF	TRBV4-1	TRBJ1-1	13	.	.
TGTGCCAGCAGCTGGACAACTAACACCGGGGAGCTGTTTTTT	CASSWTTNTGELFF	TRBV6-5	TRBJ2-2	14	.	.
TGTGCCAGCAGTGTATTAGGGGGCTCGGATAATTCACCCCTCCACTTT	CASSVLGGSDNSPLHF	TRBV5-4	TRBJ1-6	16	few	TRBD1
TGTGCCAGCAGCCAATGGAGACTAGCGGACAATGAGCAGTTCTTC	CASSQWRLADNEQFF	TRBV4-2	TRBJ2-1	15	.	TRBD2
TGTGCCAGCAGGGGGCCTGGTTACTCCTACGAGCAGTACTTC	CASRGPGYSYEQYF	TRBV6-1	TRBJ2-7	14	once	.
TGTGCCTGGAGACAGGGGATGAACACTGAAGCTTTCTTT	CAWRQGMNTEAFF	TRBV30	TRBJ1-1	13	.	TRBD1
TGTGCCAGTAGTATCGGGAGGGAACAGTACTTC	CASSIGREQYF	TRBV19	TRBJ2-7	11	few	TRBD2
TGTGCCAGCAGCTCGAGTCCACAGGGCCCCCAAGAGACCCAGTACTTC	CASSSSPQGPQETQYF	TRBV9	TRBJ2-5	16	once	.
TGTGCCAGCAGTACGACAAGGAACACTGAAGCTTTCTTT	CASSTTRNTEAFF	TRBV6-5	TRBJ1-1	13	.	.
TGTGCCAGCTCAGGACGACCGGGACAGCTGAATGAAAAACTGTTTTTT	CASSGRPGQLNEKLFF	TRBV18	TRBJ1-4	16	few	TRBD1
TGTGCCAGCAGCTTACCGACAGGGGTAGAGACCCAGTACTTC	CASSLPTGVETQYF	TRBV5-4	TRBJ2-5	14	.	TRBD1
TGCGCCAGCAACTCCGAACAGGCTAAAGGCTACACCTTC	CASNSEQAKGYTF	TRBV4-1	TRBJ1-2	13	.	.
TGTGCCAGCAGCTTATGGGTGACAGGGAGGAGTGAGACCCAGTACTTC	CASSLWVTGRSETQYF	TRBV7-9	TRBJ2-5	16	.	.
TGTGCCAGCGGCTCCCAAGCGGGGGGGACTGAAGCTTTCTTT	CASGSQAGGTEAFF	TRBV27	TRBJ1-1	14	once	.
TGTGCCAGTGGGGGACTAGCGGACAACCCCTACAATGAGCAGTTCTTC	CASGGLADNPYNEQFF	TRBV19	TRBJ2-1	16	.	TRBD2
TGCGCCAGCAGCCAAGCGGTGGCAGGGGGCATTAAAAACATTCAGTACTTC	CASSQAVAGGIKNIQYF	TRBV4-3	TRBJ2-4	17	.	TRBD1
TGTGCCAGCAGCGCCCGGGACAGTACCTACAATGAGCAGTTCTTC	CASSARDSTYNEQFF	TRBV9	TRBJ2-1	15	.	TRBD1
TGTGCCTGGAGTATAGACACCGGGGAGCTGTTTTTT	CAWSIDTGELFF	TRBV30	TRBJ2-2	12	.	.
TGTGCCAGCAGGAGACCGGGACATGTAACAGATACGCAGTATTTT	CASRRPGHVTDTQYF	TRBV2	TRBJ2-3	15	.	.
TGTGCCAGCAGTTTGAGGGGGCAGGTCACTGAAGCTTTCTTT	CASSLRGQVTEAFF	TRBV27	TRBJ1-1	14	.	TRBD1
TGTGCCAGCAGCCCTCAGGGAGGGGGTCAGCCCCAGCATTTT	CASSPQGGGQPQHF	TRBV27	TRBJ1-5	14	.	.